Listed below are T cell receptor beta chains from one sample, sequenced in a study of blood T cell repertoires in COVID-19. Generated by immunoSEQ multiplex PCR, the TCRdb table keeps only in-frame clones and is missing some. The sample yields just under 300,000 clones, around nine tenths seen once. Sequenced sample: peripheral blood. These receptors came from a man between 65 and 85 years old with acute or convalescent COVID-19. Both conserved end residues are part of each CDR3. Fields, in order: D gene, V gene, J gene, clone size, CDR3 DNA, CDR3 protein. The D gene is left open where the match is weak. Expanded clones get a size class; other rows say once, few or many, or leave the size out.

D gene: TRBD1
V gene: TRBV27
J gene: TRBJ1-5
clone size: once
CDR3 DNA: TGTGCCAGCAGTTCCGGGACAGGGAGCAATCAGCCCCAGCATTTT
CDR3 protein: CASSSGTGSNQPQHF

D gene: -
V gene: TRBV9
J gene: TRBJ1-1
clone size: -
CDR3 DNA: TGTGCCAGCAGCGTAGTGGGCCAGAACACTGAAGCTTTCTTT
CDR3 protein: CASSVVGQNTEAFF

D gene: -
V gene: TRBV5-6
J gene: TRBJ1-5
clone size: -
CDR3 DNA: TGTGCCAGCAGCTACTCAGGGGATCAGCCCCAGCATTTT
CDR3 protein: CASSYSGDQPQHF

D gene: -
V gene: TRBV20-1
J gene: TRBJ1-1
clone size: -
CDR3 DNA: TGCAGTGCTAGTTACGGGGGAAAGGGGACTGAAGCTTTCTTT
CDR3 protein: CSASYGGKGTEAFF

D gene: -
V gene: TRBV3-1/TRBV3-2
J gene: TRBJ2-1
clone size: -
CDR3 DNA: TGTGCCAGCAGCCAAGATGGGGGCGGGCCAAACAATGAGCAGTTCTTC
CDR3 protein: CASSQDGGGPNNEQFF

D gene: -
V gene: TRBV5-6
J gene: TRBJ2-3
clone size: -
CDR3 DNA: TGTGCCAGCAGCCGGGGGACCGCCGGAACAGATACGCAGTATTTT
CDR3 protein: CASSRGTAGTDTQYF

D gene: -
V gene: TRBV3-1/TRBV3-2
J gene: TRBJ1-2
clone size: -
CDR3 DNA: TGTGCCAGCAGCCAAAAGTCGGGGGGCCACTATGGCTACACCTTC
CDR3 protein: CASSQKSGGHYGYTF

D gene: TRBD2
V gene: TRBV4-2
J gene: TRBJ2-1
clone size: -
CDR3 DNA: TGTGCCAGCAGCCAACCACTAGCGGGGGACGCCTACAATGAGCAGTTCTTC
CDR3 protein: CASSQPLAGDAYNEQFF

D gene: TRBD2
V gene: TRBV4-2
J gene: TRBJ2-1
clone size: -
CDR3 DNA: TGTGCCAGCAGCCAAGATCCGCCTGCGGCGGGAGACTACAATGAGCAGTTCTTC
CDR3 protein: CASSQDPPAAGDYNEQFF

D gene: -
V gene: TRBV12-3/TRBV12-4
J gene: TRBJ2-7
clone size: -
CDR3 DNA: TGTGCCAGCAGTCGACAGATGTCCTACGAGCAGTACTTC
CDR3 protein: CASSRQMSYEQYF

D gene: TRBD2
V gene: TRBV28
J gene: TRBJ2-3
clone size: -
CDR3 DNA: TGTGCCAGCTTTCATGGACTAGCGGGAGGCTCTAGCACAGATACGCAGTATTTT
CDR3 protein: CASFHGLAGGSSTDTQYF

D gene: TRBD1
V gene: TRBV7-7
J gene: TRBJ2-7
clone size: -
CDR3 DNA: TGTGCCAGCAGCTTGTACCCGGGACAGGGTGTCTCCGAGCAGTACTTC
CDR3 protein: CASSLYPGQGVSEQYF

D gene: TRBD1
V gene: TRBV6-4
J gene: TRBJ2-7
clone size: -
CDR3 DNA: TGTGCCAGCAGTGACTCCCGGGACAGGGTACCCTACGAGCAGTACTTC
CDR3 protein: CASSDSRDRVPYEQYF

D gene: -
V gene: TRBV6-5
J gene: TRBJ1-1
clone size: -
CDR3 DNA: TGTGCCAGCAGTTACCAGGGGTGGGACACTGAAGCTTTCTTT
CDR3 protein: CASSYQGWDTEAFF

D gene: TRBD2
V gene: TRBV5-1
J gene: TRBJ2-2
clone size: -
CDR3 DNA: TGCGCCAGCAGCCACGGAAACCGGGACTACCTTACGAACACCGGGGAGCTGTTTTTT
CDR3 protein: CASSHGNRDYLTNTGELFF

D gene: TRBD1
V gene: TRBV6-6
J gene: TRBJ1-1
clone size: once
CDR3 DNA: TGTGCCAGCAGTTACCAGGGGGGTGAAGCTTTCTTT
CDR3 protein: CASSYQGGEAFF

D gene: TRBD2
V gene: TRBV27
J gene: TRBJ2-1
clone size: -
CDR3 DNA: TGTGCCAGCAGTTTCGAACTAGCGAGTAGCTCCTACAATGAGCAGTTCTTC
CDR3 protein: CASSFELASSSYNEQFF

D gene: -
V gene: TRBV28
J gene: TRBJ1-6
clone size: -
CDR3 DNA: TGTGCCAGCAGTTTACCTGGACGAGGGCTTACCTATAATTCACCCCTCCACTTT
CDR3 protein: CASSLPGRGLTYNSPLHF

D gene: -
V gene: TRBV28
J gene: TRBJ1-1
clone size: -
CDR3 DNA: TGTGCCAGCAGCCTTCCCGGGGGCACTGAAGCTTTCTTT
CDR3 protein: CASSLPGGTEAFF

D gene: TRBD2
V gene: TRBV27
J gene: TRBJ2-1
clone size: -
CDR3 DNA: TGTGCCAGCAGTTCACTAGCGGGAGGGTCCTACAATGAGCAGTTCTTC
CDR3 protein: CASSSLAGGSYNEQFF

D gene: TRBD2
V gene: TRBV10-2
J gene: TRBJ2-7
clone size: once
CDR3 DNA: TGCGCCAGCAGCGAGCCGGGACTAGCGGGTCGGGAGCAGTACTTC
CDR3 protein: CASSEPGLAGREQYF

D gene: -
V gene: TRBV5-1
J gene: TRBJ2-3
clone size: -
CDR3 DNA: TGCGCCACCGCACAGACCGATAGCACAGATACGCAGTATTTT
CDR3 protein: CATAQTDSTDTQYF

D gene: -
V gene: TRBV19
J gene: TRBJ2-1
clone size: -
CDR3 DNA: TGTGCCAGTAGTATTACAGGGACCATCCTCGACAATGAGCAGTTCTTC
CDR3 protein: CASSITGTILDNEQFF

D gene: -
V gene: TRBV11-3
J gene: TRBJ2-5
clone size: -
CDR3 DNA: TGTGCCAGCAGCTTAGACGGGATCCAAGAGACCCAGTACTTC
CDR3 protein: CASSLDGIQETQYF

D gene: -
V gene: TRBV27
J gene: TRBJ2-3
clone size: -
CDR3 DNA: TGTGCCAGCAGCCCCCGGAGGGCGTTTAGTGGGCAGTATTTT
CDR3 protein: CASSPRRAFSGQYF

D gene: -
V gene: TRBV10-3
J gene: TRBJ2-5
clone size: -
CDR3 DNA: TGTGCCATCAGCCCAGGGCTTGCTGTACAAGAGACCCAGTACTTC
CDR3 protein: CAISPGLAVQETQYF

D gene: -
V gene: TRBV28
J gene: TRBJ2-6
clone size: -
CDR3 DNA: TGTGCCAGCAGTTTAAGGTCGGGGTCTGGGGCCAACGTCCTGACTTTC
CDR3 protein: CASSLRSGSGANVLTF

D gene: TRBD1
V gene: TRBV6-5
J gene: TRBJ1-6
clone size: -
CDR3 DNA: TGTGCCAGCAGTAGAGGGACAGGGGGGAATTCACCCCTCCACTTT
CDR3 protein: CASSRGTGGNSPLHF

D gene: TRBD2
V gene: TRBV24-1
J gene: TRBJ2-1
clone size: -
CDR3 DNA: TGTGCCACCAGTGATTTGTCCCGCGGGGGGGCCTACAATGAGCAGTTCTTC
CDR3 protein: CATSDLSRGGAYNEQFF

D gene: -
V gene: TRBV19
J gene: TRBJ1-6
clone size: -
CDR3 DNA: TGTGCCAGTAAGGACGGGGAGATTAATTCACCCCTCCACTTT
CDR3 protein: CASKDGEINSPLHF

D gene: -
V gene: TRBV19
J gene: TRBJ1-3
clone size: -
CDR3 DNA: TGTGCCAGTAGTATCGACAACTCTGGAAACACCATATATTTT
CDR3 protein: CASSIDNSGNTIYF

D gene: -
V gene: TRBV7-2
J gene: TRBJ1-4
clone size: -
CDR3 DNA: TGTGCCAGCAGCCCGCCCGGTGGTGGTGAAAAACTGTTTTTT
CDR3 protein: CASSPPGGGEKLFF

D gene: -
V gene: TRBV29-1
J gene: TRBJ2-3
clone size: -
CDR3 DNA: TGCAGCGTAGGGGTTTTGGCAGATACGCAGTATTTT
CDR3 protein: CSVGVLADTQYF

D gene: TRBD2
V gene: TRBV3-1/TRBV3-2
J gene: TRBJ2-7
clone size: -
CDR3 DNA: TGTGCCAGCAGCCAAGATCTGAGCGGGGGGGCCGGGTCCTACGAGCAGTACTTC
CDR3 protein: CASSQDLSGGAGSYEQYF

D gene: TRBD1
V gene: TRBV28
J gene: TRBJ2-3
clone size: -
CDR3 DNA: TGTGCCAGCAGTCCGGACAGGGACAGGGGTTCAGATACGCAGTATTTT
CDR3 protein: CASSPDRDRGSDTQYF

D gene: TRBD1
V gene: TRBV7-2
J gene: TRBJ1-6
clone size: few
CDR3 DNA: TGTGCCAGCAGCCCGAGGGGGCAGTATAATTCACCCCTCCACTTT
CDR3 protein: CASSPRGQYNSPLHF

D gene: TRBD2
V gene: TRBV29-1
J gene: TRBJ2-3
clone size: many
CDR3 DNA: TGCAGCGTTGACCTAGCGGGAGGGGATACGCAGTATTTT
CDR3 protein: CSVDLAGGDTQYF

D gene: -
V gene: TRBV28
J gene: TRBJ2-3
clone size: -
CDR3 DNA: TGTGCCAGCAGTTTAACAGGGCTTCTCTCCTCTAGCACAGATACGCAGTATTTT
CDR3 protein: CASSLTGLLSSSTDTQYF

D gene: -
V gene: TRBV24-1
J gene: TRBJ2-3
clone size: -
CDR3 DNA: TGTGCCACCAGTGATGATAAGGGGGATACGCAGTATTTT
CDR3 protein: CATSDDKGDTQYF

D gene: -
V gene: TRBV7-2
J gene: TRBJ1-5
clone size: -
CDR3 DNA: TGTGCCAGCAGCTTATGGGGCAACCAGAATCAGCCCCAGCATTTT
CDR3 protein: CASSLWGNQNQPQHF

D gene: -
V gene: TRBV3-1/TRBV3-2
J gene: TRBJ2-7
clone size: -
CDR3 DNA: TGTGCCAGCAGCCGACAGAACCCCCGTCCCTACGAGCAGTACTTC
CDR3 protein: CASSRQNPRPYEQYF

D gene: TRBD2
V gene: TRBV2
J gene: TRBJ2-3
clone size: -
CDR3 DNA: TGTGCCAGCAGTGTAGGGCTAGCGGGGGGATACAGCACAGATACGCAGTATTTT
CDR3 protein: CASSVGLAGGYSTDTQYF

D gene: -
V gene: TRBV28
J gene: TRBJ1-2
clone size: -
CDR3 DNA: TGTGCCAGCAGTTTATCTCGGGGAAGTGACTATGGCTACACCTTC
CDR3 protein: CASSLSRGSDYGYTF

D gene: -
V gene: TRBV7-5
J gene: TRBJ2-7
clone size: -
CDR3 DNA: TGTGTCAGAAGCTGCCCGACTAGCGGGGATGGCTCCTACGAGCAGTACTTC
CDR3 protein: CVRSCPTSGDGSYEQYF

D gene: -
V gene: TRBV6-5
J gene: TRBJ1-4
clone size: -
CDR3 DNA: TGTGCCAGCAGGGAGGTAACTAATGAAAAACTGTTTTTT
CDR3 protein: CASREVTNEKLFF

D gene: -
V gene: TRBV19
J gene: TRBJ2-1
clone size: -
CDR3 DNA: TGTGCCAGTAGTATAAGTCAGGGTTACAATGAGCAGTTCTTC
CDR3 protein: CASSISQGYNEQFF

D gene: TRBD1
V gene: TRBV3-1/TRBV3-2
J gene: TRBJ2-5
clone size: -
CDR3 DNA: TGTGCCAGCAGATGGGGGACAGAGCAAGAGACCCAGTACTTC
CDR3 protein: CASRWGTEQETQYF

D gene: -
V gene: TRBV27
J gene: TRBJ1-5
clone size: -
CDR3 DNA: TGTGCCAGCAGACTTGGGGGCAGAGGCAATCAGCCCCAGCATTTT
CDR3 protein: CASRLGGRGNQPQHF

D gene: -
V gene: TRBV4-2
J gene: TRBJ1-3
clone size: -
CDR3 DNA: TGTGCCAGCAGCCAAGATCATCAGGGAAACACCATATATTTT
CDR3 protein: CASSQDHQGNTIYF

D gene: TRBD1
V gene: TRBV19
J gene: TRBJ1-2
clone size: -
CDR3 DNA: TGTGCCAGTAGTCGGGACAGGATTAACTATGGCTACACCTTC
CDR3 protein: CASSRDRINYGYTF

D gene: -
V gene: TRBV7-3
J gene: TRBJ2-1
clone size: -
CDR3 DNA: TGTGCCAGCACCTCCACCCCCGGCTCCTACAATGAGCAGTTCTTC
CDR3 protein: CASTSTPGSYNEQFF